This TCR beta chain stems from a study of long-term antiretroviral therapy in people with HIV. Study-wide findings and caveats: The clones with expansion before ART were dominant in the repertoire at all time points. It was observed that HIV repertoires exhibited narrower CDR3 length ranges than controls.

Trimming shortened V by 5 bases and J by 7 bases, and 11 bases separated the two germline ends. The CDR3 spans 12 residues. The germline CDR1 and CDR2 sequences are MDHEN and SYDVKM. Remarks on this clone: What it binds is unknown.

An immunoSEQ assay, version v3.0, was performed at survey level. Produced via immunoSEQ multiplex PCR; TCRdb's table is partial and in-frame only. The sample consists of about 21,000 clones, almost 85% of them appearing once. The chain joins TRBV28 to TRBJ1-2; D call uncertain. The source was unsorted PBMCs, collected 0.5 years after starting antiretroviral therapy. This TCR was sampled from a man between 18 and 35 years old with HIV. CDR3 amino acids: CASSRAGIGYTF. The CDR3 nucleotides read TGTGCCAGCAGTCGGGCGGGGATTGGCTACACCTTC.